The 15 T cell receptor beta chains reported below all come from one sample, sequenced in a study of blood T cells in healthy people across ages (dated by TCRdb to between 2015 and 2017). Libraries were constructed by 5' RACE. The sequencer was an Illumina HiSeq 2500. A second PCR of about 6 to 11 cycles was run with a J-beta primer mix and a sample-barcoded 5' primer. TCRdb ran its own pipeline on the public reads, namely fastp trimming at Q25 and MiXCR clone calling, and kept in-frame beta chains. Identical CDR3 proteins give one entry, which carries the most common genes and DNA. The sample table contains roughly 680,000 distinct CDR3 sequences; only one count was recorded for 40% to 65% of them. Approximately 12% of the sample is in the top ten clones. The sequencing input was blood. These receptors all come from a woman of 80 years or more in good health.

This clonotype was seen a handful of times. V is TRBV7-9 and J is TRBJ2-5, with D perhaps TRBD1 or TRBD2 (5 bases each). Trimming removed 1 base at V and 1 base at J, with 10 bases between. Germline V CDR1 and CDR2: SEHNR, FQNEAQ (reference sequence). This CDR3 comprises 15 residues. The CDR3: CASSLEFGGQETQYF. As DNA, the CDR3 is TGTGCCAGCAGCTTAGAGTTTGGGGGCCAAGAGACCCAGTACTTC.

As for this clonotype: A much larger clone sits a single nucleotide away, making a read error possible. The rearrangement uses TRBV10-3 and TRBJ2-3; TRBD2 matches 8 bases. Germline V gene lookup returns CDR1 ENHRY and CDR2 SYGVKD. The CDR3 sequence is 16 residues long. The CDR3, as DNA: TGTACCATCAGTGAGTCCCGAGCGGGGGGCACAGATACGCAGTATTTT. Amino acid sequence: CTISESRAGGTDTQYF.

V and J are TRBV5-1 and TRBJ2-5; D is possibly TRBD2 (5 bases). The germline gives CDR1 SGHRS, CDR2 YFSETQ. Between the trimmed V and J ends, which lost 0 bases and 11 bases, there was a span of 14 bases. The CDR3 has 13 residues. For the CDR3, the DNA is TGCGCCAGCAGCTTGGCCCAAACCGGGGAGCAGTACTTC. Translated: CASSLAQTGEQYF.

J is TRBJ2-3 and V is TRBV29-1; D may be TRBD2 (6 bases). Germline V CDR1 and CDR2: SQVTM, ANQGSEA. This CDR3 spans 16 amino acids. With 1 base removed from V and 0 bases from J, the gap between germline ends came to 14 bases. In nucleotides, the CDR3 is TGCAGCGTTGAAGCAGGCGGGGCCACAAGCACAGATACGCAGTATTTT. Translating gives CSVEAGGATSTDTQYF.

CDR3 loop: CASITGQGRGNTEAFF. The CDR3 DNA reads TGTGCCAGCATCACCGGACAGGGGAGAGGGAACACTGAAGCTTTCTTT. J is TRBJ1-1 and V is TRBV6-2 or TRBV6-3, with 9 bases identical to TRBD1. The CDR3 consists of 16 residues. V gave up 7 bases and J gave up 1 base; unmatched junction bases: 10. Germline lookup yields CDR1 MNHEY and CDR2 SVGEGT.

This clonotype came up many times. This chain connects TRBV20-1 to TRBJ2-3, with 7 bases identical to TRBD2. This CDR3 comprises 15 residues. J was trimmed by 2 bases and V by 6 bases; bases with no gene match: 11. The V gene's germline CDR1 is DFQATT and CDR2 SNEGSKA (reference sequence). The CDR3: CSAPGGGGITDTQYF. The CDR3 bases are TGCAGTGCCCCTGGGGGGGGAGGGATCACAGATACGCAGTATTTT.

CDR3 amino acids: CSVQSDGYTF. The CDR3 nucleotides are TGCTCAGTGCAGTCGGATGGCTACACCTTC. This chain links TRBV20-1 with TRBJ1-2; D not certain. The CDR3 length is 10 residues. Looked up from germline, CDR1 is DFQATT and CDR2 is SNEGSKA (reference sequence).

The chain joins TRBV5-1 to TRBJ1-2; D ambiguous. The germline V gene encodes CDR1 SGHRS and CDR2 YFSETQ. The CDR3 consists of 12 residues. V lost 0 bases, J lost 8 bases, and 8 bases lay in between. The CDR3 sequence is CASSLDGTGYTF. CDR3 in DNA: TGCGCCAGCAGCTTGGACGGCACGGGCTACACCTTC. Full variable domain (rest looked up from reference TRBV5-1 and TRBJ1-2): KAGVTQTPRYLIKTRGQQVTLSCSPISGHRSVSWYQQTPGQGLQFLFEYFSETQRNKGNFPGRFSGRQFSNSRSEMNVSTLELGDSALYLCASSLDGTGYTFGSGTRLTVV.

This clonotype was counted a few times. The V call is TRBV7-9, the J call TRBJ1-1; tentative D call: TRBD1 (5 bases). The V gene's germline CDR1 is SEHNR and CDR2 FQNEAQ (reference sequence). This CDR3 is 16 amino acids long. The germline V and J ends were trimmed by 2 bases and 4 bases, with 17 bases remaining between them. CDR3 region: CASSLTGPGLGTEAFF. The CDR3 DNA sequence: TGTGCCAGCAGCTTAACGGGGCCCGGGCTCGGCACTGAAGCTTTCTTT.

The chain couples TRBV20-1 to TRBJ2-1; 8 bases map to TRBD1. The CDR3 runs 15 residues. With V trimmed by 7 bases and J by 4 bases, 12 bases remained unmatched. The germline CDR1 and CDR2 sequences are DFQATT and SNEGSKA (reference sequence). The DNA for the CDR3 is TGCAGTGTCCCAAGGGGGACAGGCCCTTACAATGAGCAGTTCTTC. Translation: CSVPRGTGPYNEQFF.

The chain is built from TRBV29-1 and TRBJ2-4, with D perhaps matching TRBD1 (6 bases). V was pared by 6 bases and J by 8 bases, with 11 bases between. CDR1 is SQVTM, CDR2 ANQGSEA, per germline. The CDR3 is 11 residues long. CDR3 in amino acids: CSVNWGHIQYF. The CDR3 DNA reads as TGCAGCGTCAATTGGGGGCACATTCAGTACTTC.

The CDR3, as DNA: TGCAGTGCTAGAGATCCAACTAGCGGGAGGAGCAATGAGCAGTTCTTC. This gives the protein CSARDPTSGRSNEQFF. The chain employs TRBV20-1 and TRBJ2-1; the match to TRBD2 covers 12 bases. V lost 0 bases and J lost 6; bases outside the gene matches: 6. Germline V gene data show CDR1 as DFQATT and CDR2 as SNEGSKA (reference sequence). The CDR3 has 16 residues.

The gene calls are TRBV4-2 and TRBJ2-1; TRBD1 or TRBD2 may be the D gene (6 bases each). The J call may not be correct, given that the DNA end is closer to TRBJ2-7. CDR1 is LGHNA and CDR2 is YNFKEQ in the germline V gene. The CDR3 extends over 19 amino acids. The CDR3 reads CASSREQGHSGRSYNEQYF. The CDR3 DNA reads TGTGCCAGCAGCCGGGAACAGGGCCATAGCGGACGCTCCTACAATGAGCAGTACTTC.

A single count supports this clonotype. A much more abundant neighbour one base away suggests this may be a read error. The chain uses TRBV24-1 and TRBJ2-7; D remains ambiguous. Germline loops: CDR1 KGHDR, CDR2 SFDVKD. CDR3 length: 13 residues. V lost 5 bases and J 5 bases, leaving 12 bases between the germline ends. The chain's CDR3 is CATSAGSPHEQYF. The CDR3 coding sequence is TGTGCCACCAGTGCTGGGTCTCCCCACGAGCAGTACTTC.

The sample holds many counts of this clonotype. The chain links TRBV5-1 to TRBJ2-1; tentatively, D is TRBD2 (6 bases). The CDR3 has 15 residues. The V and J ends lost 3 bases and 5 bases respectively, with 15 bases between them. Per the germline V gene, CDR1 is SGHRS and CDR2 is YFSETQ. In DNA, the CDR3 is TGCGCCAGCAGCTCGTCCCGGGACTTTGACAATGAGCAGTTCTTC. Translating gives CASSSSRDFDNEQFF.